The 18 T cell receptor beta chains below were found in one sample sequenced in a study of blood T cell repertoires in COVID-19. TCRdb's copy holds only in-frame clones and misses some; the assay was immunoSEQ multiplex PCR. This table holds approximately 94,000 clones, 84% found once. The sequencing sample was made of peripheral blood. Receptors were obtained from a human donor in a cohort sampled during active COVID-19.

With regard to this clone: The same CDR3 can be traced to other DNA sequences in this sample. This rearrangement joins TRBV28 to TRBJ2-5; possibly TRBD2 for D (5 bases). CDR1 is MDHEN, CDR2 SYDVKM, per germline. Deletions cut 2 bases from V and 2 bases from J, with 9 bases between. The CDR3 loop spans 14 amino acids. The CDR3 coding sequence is TGTGCCAGCAGTTTAAGCGGCTCTCAAGAGACCCAGTACTTC. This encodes CASSLSGSQETQYF.

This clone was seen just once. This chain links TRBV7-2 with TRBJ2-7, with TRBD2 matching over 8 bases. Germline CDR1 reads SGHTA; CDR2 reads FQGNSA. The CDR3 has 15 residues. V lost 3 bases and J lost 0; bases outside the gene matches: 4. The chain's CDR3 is CASSFPGGASYEQYF. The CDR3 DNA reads TGTGCCAGCAGCTTCCCCGGGGGGGCCTCCTACGAGCAGTACTTC. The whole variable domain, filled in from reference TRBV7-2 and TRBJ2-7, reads GAGVSQSPSNKVTEKGKDVELRCDPISGHTALYWYRQSLGQGLEFLIYFQGNSAPDKSGLPSDRFSAERTGGSVSTLTIQRTQQEDSAVYLCASSFPGGASYEQYFGPGTRLTVT.

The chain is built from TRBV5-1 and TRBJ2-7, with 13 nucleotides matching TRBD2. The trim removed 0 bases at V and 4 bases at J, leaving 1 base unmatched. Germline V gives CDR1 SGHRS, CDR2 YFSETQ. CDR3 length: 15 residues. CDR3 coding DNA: TGCGCCAGCAGCTTGGGGACTAGCGGGAGTTACGAGCAGTACTTC. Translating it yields CASSLGTSGSYEQYF.

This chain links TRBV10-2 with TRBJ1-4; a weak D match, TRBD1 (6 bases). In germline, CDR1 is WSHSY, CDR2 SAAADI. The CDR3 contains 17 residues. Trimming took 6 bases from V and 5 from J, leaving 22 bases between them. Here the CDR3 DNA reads TGCGCCAGCAGAACCACTAGACAGGCCGAAGGGAATGAAAAACTGTTTTTT. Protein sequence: CASRTTRQAEGNEKLFF.

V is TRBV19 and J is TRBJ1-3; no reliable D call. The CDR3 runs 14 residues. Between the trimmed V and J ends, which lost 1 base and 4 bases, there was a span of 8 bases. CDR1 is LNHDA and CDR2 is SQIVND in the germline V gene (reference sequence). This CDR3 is CASSIVGAGNTIYF. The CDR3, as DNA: TGTGCCAGTAGTATAGTCGGTGCCGGAAACACCATATATTTT.

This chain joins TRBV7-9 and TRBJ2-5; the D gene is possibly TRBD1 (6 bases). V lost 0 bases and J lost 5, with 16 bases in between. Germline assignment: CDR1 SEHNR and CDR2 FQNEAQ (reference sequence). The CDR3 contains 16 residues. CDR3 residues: CASSLALGALGETQYF. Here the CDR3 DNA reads TGTGCCAGCAGCTTAGCGCTGGGGGCGCTGGGGGAGACCCAGTACTTC.

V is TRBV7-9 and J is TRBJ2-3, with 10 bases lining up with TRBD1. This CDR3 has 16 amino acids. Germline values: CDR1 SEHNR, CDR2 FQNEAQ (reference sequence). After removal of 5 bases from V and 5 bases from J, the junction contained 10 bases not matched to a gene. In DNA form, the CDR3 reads TGTGCCAGCAGCCCTTGGGACAGGGGACATAGAGATACGCAGTATTTT. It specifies CASSPWDRGHRDTQYF.

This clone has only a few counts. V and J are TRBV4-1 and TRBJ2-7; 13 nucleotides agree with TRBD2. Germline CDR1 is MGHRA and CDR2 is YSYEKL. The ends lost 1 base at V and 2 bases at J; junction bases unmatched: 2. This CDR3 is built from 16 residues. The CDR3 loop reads CASSQAGLAGTYEQYF. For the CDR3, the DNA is TGCGCCAGCAGCCAAGCGGGACTAGCGGGGACCTACGAGCAGTACTTC.

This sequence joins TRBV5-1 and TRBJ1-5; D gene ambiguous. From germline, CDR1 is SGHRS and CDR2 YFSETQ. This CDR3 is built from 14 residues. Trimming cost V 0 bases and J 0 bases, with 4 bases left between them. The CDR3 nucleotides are TGCGCCAGCAGCTTGGGACATAGCAATCAGCCCCAGCATTTT. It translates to CASSLGHSNQPQHF.

For the CDR3, the DNA is TGTGCCAGCAGCGCAACCGGGACAGGTTTGGAGCAGTACTTC. It yields the protein CASSATGTGLEQYF. V and J are TRBV2 and TRBJ2-7; the match to TRBD1 covers 8 bases. The germline V gene has CDR1 SNHLY and CDR2 FYNNEI. The ends lost 6 bases at V and 7 bases at J; junction bases unmatched: 11. The CDR3 consists of 14 residues.

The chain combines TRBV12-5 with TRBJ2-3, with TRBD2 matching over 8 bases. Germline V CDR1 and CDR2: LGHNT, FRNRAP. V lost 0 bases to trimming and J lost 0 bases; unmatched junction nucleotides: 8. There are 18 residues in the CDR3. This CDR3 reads CASGLVLLTSESTDTQYF. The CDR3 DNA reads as TGTGCTAGTGGTTTGGTCCTCCTGACTAGCGAAAGCACAGATACGCAGTATTTT.

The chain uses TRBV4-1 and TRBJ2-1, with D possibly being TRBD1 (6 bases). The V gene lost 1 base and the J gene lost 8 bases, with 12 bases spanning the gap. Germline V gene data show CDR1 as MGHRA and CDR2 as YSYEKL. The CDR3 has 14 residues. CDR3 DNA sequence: TGCGCCAGCAGCCAAGCAGCTCAGGGGTATGAGCAGTTCTTC. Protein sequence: CASSQAAQGYEQFF.

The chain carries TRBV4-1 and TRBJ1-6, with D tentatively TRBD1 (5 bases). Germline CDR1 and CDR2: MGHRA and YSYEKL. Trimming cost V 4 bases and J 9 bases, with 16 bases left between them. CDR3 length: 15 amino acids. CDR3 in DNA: TGCGCCAGCAGCCGAGAGGACACTGGGCCTTCACCCCTCCACTTT. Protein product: CASSREDTGPSPLHF.

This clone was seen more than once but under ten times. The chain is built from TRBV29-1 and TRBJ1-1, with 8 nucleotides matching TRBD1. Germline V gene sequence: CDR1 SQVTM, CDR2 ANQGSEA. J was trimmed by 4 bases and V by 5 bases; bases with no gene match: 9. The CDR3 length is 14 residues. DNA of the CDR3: TGCAGCGTTAGAGTGGAGGGACAGGCCACTGAAGCTTTCTTT. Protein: CSVRVEGQATEAFF. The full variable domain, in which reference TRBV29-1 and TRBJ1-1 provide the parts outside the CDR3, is SAVISQKPSRDICQRGTSLTIQCQVDSQVTMMFWYRQQPGQSLTLIATANQGSEATYESGFVIDKFPISRPNLTFSTLTVSNMSPEDSSIYLCSVRVEGQATEAFFGQGTRLTVV.

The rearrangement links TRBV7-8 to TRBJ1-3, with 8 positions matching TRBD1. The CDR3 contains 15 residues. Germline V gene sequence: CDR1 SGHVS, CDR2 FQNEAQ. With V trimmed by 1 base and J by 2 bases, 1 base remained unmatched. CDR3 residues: CASSLGTGTGNTIYF. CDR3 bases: TGTGCCAGCAGCTTAGGGACAGGGACTGGAAACACCATATATTTT.

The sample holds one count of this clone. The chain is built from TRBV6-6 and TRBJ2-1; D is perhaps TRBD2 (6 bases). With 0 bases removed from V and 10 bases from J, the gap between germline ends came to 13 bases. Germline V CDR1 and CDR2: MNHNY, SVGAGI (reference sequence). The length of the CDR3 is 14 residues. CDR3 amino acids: CASSYSEGGAEQFF. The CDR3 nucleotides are TGTGCCAGCAGTTACTCGGAGGGCGGAGCGGAGCAGTTCTTC.

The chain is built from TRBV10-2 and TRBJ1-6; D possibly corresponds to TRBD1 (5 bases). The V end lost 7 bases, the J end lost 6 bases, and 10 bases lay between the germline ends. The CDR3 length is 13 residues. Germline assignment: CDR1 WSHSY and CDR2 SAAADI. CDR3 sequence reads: CASNQGGNSPLHF. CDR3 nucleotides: TGCGCCAGCAACCAGGGAGGTAATTCACCCCTCCACTTT.

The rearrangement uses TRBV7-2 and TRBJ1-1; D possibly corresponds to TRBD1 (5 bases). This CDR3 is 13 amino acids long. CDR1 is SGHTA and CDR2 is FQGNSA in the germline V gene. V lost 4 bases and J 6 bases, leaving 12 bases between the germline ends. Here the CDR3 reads CASSSVVTAEAFF. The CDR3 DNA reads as TGTGCCAGCAGCTCCGTAGTGACAGCTGAAGCTTTCTTT.